The 8 T cell receptor beta chains listed next were all sequenced from one sample in a study of molecular identifiers for immune sequencing clone quantification. From the PCR reads, TCRdb called clonotypes with MiXCR, one entry per CDR3 protein. The data hold about 320,000 distinct CDR3 sequences, with about a fifth observed a single time. Material: naive CD8+ T cells from blood, with Jurkat cell RNA spiked in. Sample subset: FACS-sorted CD8+CD4-CCR7+CD45RA+ naive T cells. Every receptor here comes from a human donor in good health. Some libraries in this study had Jurkat cell RNA spiked in.

This clonotype showed up many times. The chain recombines TRBV5-5 with TRBJ1-1; D is ambiguous. The CDR3 loop spans 14 amino acids. V lost 0 bases and J lost 2, with 8 bases in between. The germline V gene has CDR1 SGHKS and CDR2 YYEKEE (reference sequence). CDR3 region: CASSLARRNTEAFF. The CDR3 region has the DNA TGTGCCAGCAGCTTGGCCCGCCGCAACACTGAAGCTTTCTTT.

Remarks on this clonotype: This sequence may be a read error, since a much larger clone differs from it by one base. This chain joins TRBV7-9 and TRBJ2-3; a weak D match, TRBD2 (5 bases). The CDR3 spans 15 residues. Germline V lookup: CDR1 SEHNR, CDR2 FQNEAQ (reference sequence). Trimming stripped 6 bases from V and 6 bases from J, with 19 bases between. CDR3 DNA: TGTGCCAGCAGTTCCGCTTGGGAGCAAGCTGATACGCAGTATTTT. Translated: CASSSAWEQADTQYF.

At least ten counts were recorded for this clonotype. The gene calls are TRBV5-1 and TRBJ2-7, with D possibly matching TRBD2 (5 bases). Looked up from germline, CDR1 is SGHRS and CDR2 is YFSETQ. V was cut by 4 bases and J by 5 bases, with 25 bases left in between. The CDR3 extends over 17 amino acids. CDR3 loop: CASSRTPGKSTFHEQYF. The CDR3, as DNA: TGCGCCAGCAGCCGGACCCCGGGGAAAAGCACCTTCCACGAGCAGTACTTC.

The chain employs TRBV12-3 or TRBV12-4 and TRBJ2-7, with D possibly TRBD1 on 6 matching bases. This CDR3 has 14 residues. Trimming took 5 bases from V and 7 from J, leaving 18 bases between them. The CDR3 coding sequence is TGTGCCAGCAGTCCGGGACACCCCTCCCTGGAGCAGTACTTC. As protein: CASSPGHPSLEQYF.

This clonotype came up many times. The chain couples TRBV7-9 to TRBJ2-7; 9 bases agree with TRBD1. V trimming: 3 bases; J trimming: 2 bases; junction bases outside the gene matches: 5. The CDR3 is 15 amino acids. Germline-derived CDR1 and CDR2 are SEHNR and FQNEAQ (reference sequence). The CDR3 sequence is CASSLGTGRAYEQYF. The CDR3, as DNA: TGTGCCAGCAGCTTGGGGACAGGGCGAGCCTACGAGCAGTACTTC.

This clonotype showed up just a few times. The gene calls are TRBV3-1 and TRBJ2-2; D ambiguous. Trimming pared 1 base from V and 7 bases from J, leaving 7 bases between. The CDR3 length is 13 residues. Germline-derived CDR1 and CDR2 are LGHDT and YNNKEL (reference sequence). CDR3 in DNA: TGTGCCAGCAGCCAAGGAATGGGCGGGGAGCTGTTTTTT. Translated: CASSQGMGGELFF.

With regard to this clonotype: Being one base from a much bigger clone, this may be a read error. This chain uses TRBV5-6 with TRBJ2-4, with D maybe TRBD2 (6 bases). Deletions cut 4 bases from V and 2 bases from J, with 10 bases between. The CDR3 sequence is 14 residues long. Germline values: CDR1 SGHDT, CDR2 YYEEEE. DNA of the CDR3: TGTGCCAGCAGCGTCGCGGGGTCCAAAAACATTCAGTACTTC. As protein: CASSVAGSKNIQYF.

This clonotype showed up many times. This chain uses TRBV4-1 with TRBJ2-3; 8 bases map to TRBD2. After removal of 4 bases from V and 5 bases from J, the junction contained 8 bases not matched to a gene. The germline CDR1 and CDR2 sequences are MGHRA and YSYEKL. CDR3 size: 15 residues. The CDR3 loop is CASSPGGRAGDTQYF. CDR3 DNA: TGCGCCAGCAGCCCGGGGGGGAGGGCAGGAGATACGCAGTATTTT.